The 17 T cell receptor beta chains below were found in one sample sequenced in a study of radiation and T cells in renal cell carcinoma. Sequenced by immunoSEQ multiplex PCR; TCRdb stores in-frame clones only, minus some. The sample includes about 130,000 clones, 88% of them seen just once. Time point of the sample: blood 2 weeks post-SBRT. Treatment noted: 15 Gy SBRT to primary tumor, nephrectomy 4 weeks later. The starting material was blood, obtained from a patient whose treatment included radiotherapy and nephrectomy. The receptors were sampled from a woman aged 70-85 years with renal cell carcinoma.

This sequence joins TRBV11-3 and TRBJ2-7; 7 bases match TRBD1. Germline assignment: CDR1 SGHNT and CDR2 YENEEA. CDR3 length: 15 amino acids. The trim removed 4 bases at V and 0 bases at J, leaving 6 bases unmatched. The CDR3: CASSSTGFYSYEQYF. The CDR3 nucleotides are TGTGCCAGCAGCTCGACAGGGTTCTACTCCTACGAGCAGTACTTC.

In this sample, this clone turned up once. The chain combines TRBV5-4 with TRBJ2-5, with 10 bases fitting TRBD1. Losses at the gene ends were 4 bases for V and 5 bases for J; bases not matched to a gene: 5. Germline V gene sequence: CDR1 SGHNT, CDR2 YYREEE (reference sequence). CDR3 length: 14 amino acids. The CDR3 nucleotides are TGTGCCAGCAGCGGGGGACAGGGGAGGGAGACCCAGTACTTC. It encodes CASSGGQGRETQYF.

The chain is built from TRBV6-6 and TRBJ1-1, with D possibly matching TRBD1 (5 bases). The germline gives CDR1 MNHNY, CDR2 SVGAGI (reference sequence). V shed 7 bases and J shed 1 base, with 13 bases lying between them. This CDR3 is built from 14 residues. The CDR3 bases are TGTGCCAGCATCCCCACCGGGGGGAACACTGAAGCTTTCTTT. This gives the protein CASIPTGGNTEAFF.

The V and J genes are TRBV7-2 and TRBJ1-4; D is perhaps TRBD1 (5 bases). V lost 0 bases and J 6 bases, leaving 8 bases between the germline ends. The CDR3 length is 14 residues. Germline values: CDR1 SGHTA, CDR2 FQGNSA. CDR3 sequence (DNA): TGTGCCAGCAGCTTAGCCAGGGCTGATGAAAAACTGTTTTTT. Translating gives CASSLARADEKLFF.

The rearrangement uses TRBV11-2 and TRBJ2-7; 8 bases map to TRBD1. Trimming cost V 5 bases and J 2 bases; bases outside gene matches: 5. CDR1 SGHAT and CDR2 FQNNGV come from the germline V gene. The CDR3 runs to 14 residues. The CDR3 is CASSPRTGTYEQYF. The DNA of the CDR3 is TGTGCCAGCAGCCCACGGACAGGGACCTACGAGCAGTACTTC.

This chain joins TRBV9 and TRBJ1-2, with no clear D. With 4 bases removed from V and 6 bases from J, the gap between germline ends came to 13 bases. The V gene's germline CDR1 is SGDLS and CDR2 YYNGEE. The CDR3 is 13 residues long. CDR3 nucleotide sequence: TGTGCCAGCAGCTCCACTTCCTGGGATGGCTACACCTTC. Its translation is CASSSTSWDGYTF.

The sample holds one count of this clone. The genes are TRBV28 and TRBJ1-2; D ambiguous. The germline CDR1 and CDR2 sequences are MDHEN and SYDVKM. Trimming took off 7 bases at V and 1 base at J, with 16 bases between the two ends. This CDR3 region has 15 residues. This CDR3 reads CASTPVGGINYGYTF. CDR3 bases: TGTGCCAGCACACCCGTCGGCGGCATTAACTATGGCTACACCTTC.

The chain is built from TRBV7-2 and TRBJ2-7; 8 bases line up with TRBD1. Germline V gene sequence: CDR1 SGHTA, CDR2 FQGNSA. The length of the CDR3 is 13 residues. V gave up 6 bases and J gave up 2 bases; unmatched junction bases: 3. The CDR3 spells CASRQGGTYEQYF. The CDR3 nucleotides read TGTGCCAGCAGACAGGGGGGTACCTACGAGCAGTACTTC.

The chain recombines TRBV27 with TRBJ1-1, with 7 bases lining up with TRBD1. The CDR3 runs 13 residues. V shed 6 bases and J 5 bases; nucleotides not matched to a gene: 6. CDR1 MNHEY and CDR2 SMNVEV come from the germline V gene (reference sequence). CDR3 sequence (DNA): TGTGCCAGCAGGGGGGACAGAAGTACTGAAGCTTTCTTT. Its translation is CASRGDRSTEAFF.

The gene calls are TRBV15 and TRBJ1-1; D is unresolved. The CDR3 length is 14 residues. Germline loops: CDR1 LNHNV, CDR2 YYDKDF (reference sequence). Trimming pared 0 bases from V and 2 bases from J, leaving 7 bases between. This CDR3 is CATSRDIANTEAFF. CDR3 coding DNA: TGTGCCACCAGCAGAGATATAGCTAACACTGAAGCTTTCTTT.

The gene calls are TRBV5-6 and TRBJ2-7; possibly TRBD1 or TRBD2 for D (5 bases each). Deletions cut 1 base from V and 4 bases from J, with 9 bases between. Germline V gene sequence: CDR1 SGHDT, CDR2 YYEEEE. There are 13 residues in the CDR3. The chain's CDR3 is CASSLPGRYEQYF. For the CDR3, the DNA is TGTGCCAGCAGCTTGCCAGGGAGATACGAGCAGTACTTC.

This chain links TRBV13 with TRBJ2-5, with a possible D match to TRBD1 (6 bases). V was clipped by 3 bases and J by 3 bases, with 8 bases between them. This CDR3 has 13 amino acids. The germline CDR1 and CDR2 sequences are PRHDT and FYEKMQ (reference sequence). In DNA, the CDR3 is TGTGCCAGCAGCTTCCCAGGGGAAGAGACCCAGTACTTC. Residues: CASSFPGEETQYF.

In regard to this clone: Its ends do not fully match the called genes, so a read error is possible. CDR3 DNA sequence: TGTGCTAGCAGCCCGACCCCTCAAGAGACCCAGTACTTC. Amino acid sequence: CASSPTPQETQYF. V gene TRBV7-7 combines with J gene TRBJ2-5; no clear D. The CDR3 has 13 amino acids. The germline CDR1 and CDR2 sequences are SSHAT and FNYEAQ (reference sequence).

J is TRBJ2-7 and V is TRBV18, with 9 bases identical to TRBD1. Germline CDR1 is KGHSH and CDR2 is LQKENI. The CDR3 runs to 17 residues. V was clipped by 3 bases and J by 4 bases; unmatched bases: 13. CDR3 sequence: CASSPDLPGTGSYEQYF. CDR3 coding DNA: TGTGCCAGCTCACCCGACCTCCCCGGGACAGGGTCTTACGAGCAGTACTTC.

The chain is built from TRBV5-5 and TRBJ2-1, with D perhaps TRBD2 (7 bases). This CDR3 spans 15 amino acids. Germline V gene data show CDR1 as SGHKS and CDR2 as YYEKEE (reference sequence). V was shortened by 1 base and J by 5 bases, with 13 bases between the two germline ends. The CDR3 bases are TGTGCCAGCAGCTTGCGTTTGCGGGGGCACAATGAGCAGTTCTTC. Its protein product is CASSLRLRGHNEQFF. Based on the CDR3 plus reference TRBV5-5 and TRBJ2-1, the full variable domain is DAGVTQSPTHLIKTRGQQVTLRCSPISGHKSVSWYQQVLGQGPQFIFQYYEKEERGRGNFPDRFSARQFPNYSSELNVNALLLGDSALYLCASSLRLRGHNEQFFGPGTRLTVL.

This chain connects TRBV27 to TRBJ1-5; 7 bases are a match to TRBD1. Germline CDR1 and CDR2: MNHEY and SMNVEV (reference sequence). V gave up 4 bases and J gave up 4 bases; unmatched junction bases: 7. This CDR3 has 15 residues. The CDR3 DNA reads TGTGCCAGCAGTTCACGGACAGGAGCTAATCAGCCCCAGCATTTT. It encodes CASSSRTGANQPQHF.

Comment on this clone: One end of the junction does not line up with germline, which may come from a read error. V is TRBV20-1 and J is TRBJ1-1; unclear D gene. Per germline, CDR1 DFQATT and CDR2 SNEGSKA (reference sequence). The CDR3 runs to 11 residues. CDR3 protein: CSARGHTEAFF. The CDR3 DNA reads as TGCAGTGCAAGAGGACACACTGAAGCTTTCTTT.